The rows below give T cell receptor beta chains drawn from one sample of a study of T cell changes during pregnancy in multiple sclerosis. Method: immunoSEQ multiplex PCR; TCRdb's copy keeps in-frame clones and lacks some. Here the sample spans some 48,000 clones, approximately 96% being singletons. The source material was peripheral blood, sampled in the second trimester of pregnancy. These receptors came from a female donor with multiple sclerosis, enrolled in a pregnancy study. CDR3s include the opening cysteine and the closing phenylalanine or tryptophan. D genes are given only for firm matches. A clone size is listed for some rows: how often the clone was seen (once, few, many), or a class if it is expanded.

clone_size: .; v_call: TRBV7-9; j_call: TRBJ2-1; d_call: .; cdr3_aa: CASSLVVPSYNEQFF; cdr3_nt: TGTGCCAGCAGCCTAGTAGTACCCTCCTACAATGAGCAGTTCTTC
clone_size: .; v_call: TRBV6-1; j_call: TRBJ1-4; d_call: .; cdr3_aa: CASSGGQWEGEKLFF; cdr3_nt: TGTGCCAGCAGTGGGGGCCAGTGGGAGGGTGAAAAACTGTTTTTT
clone_size: .; v_call: TRBV2; j_call: TRBJ2-2; d_call: .; cdr3_aa: CASSEVDGELFF; cdr3_nt: TGTGCCAGCAGTGAAGTAGACGGGGAGCTGTTTTTT
clone_size: few; v_call: TRBV27; j_call: TRBJ2-7; d_call: .; cdr3_aa: CASILRGGGAEQYF; cdr3_nt: TGTGCCAGCATCCTAAGGGGGGGTGGAGCCGAGCAGTACTTC
clone_size: .; v_call: TRBV7-8; j_call: TRBJ2-3; d_call: TRBD2; cdr3_aa: CASSDTSGRGTDTQYF; cdr3_nt: TGTGCCAGCAGCGACACTAGCGGGAGGGGTACAGATACGCAGTATTTT
clone_size: .; v_call: TRBV7-2; j_call: TRBJ2-1; d_call: TRBD1; cdr3_aa: CASSFQGAVAYNEQFF; cdr3_nt: TGTGCCAGCAGCTTTCAGGGGGCAGTTGCCTACAATGAGCAGTTCTTC
clone_size: .; v_call: TRBV7-8; j_call: TRBJ1-5; d_call: TRBD1; cdr3_aa: CASSPGGDRYSNQPQHF; cdr3_nt: TGTGCCAGCAGCCCCGGGGGGGACAGATATAGCAATCAGCCCCAGCATTTT
clone_size: .; v_call: TRBV5-4; j_call: TRBJ2-2; d_call: .; cdr3_aa: CASSLEITGELFF; cdr3_nt: TGTGCCAGCAGCTTAGAGATCACCGGGGAGCTGTTTTTT
clone_size: .; v_call: TRBV2; j_call: TRBJ2-3; d_call: TRBD2; cdr3_aa: CASPGAGGRADTQYF; cdr3_nt: TGTGCCAGCCCGGGGGCGGGGGGGCGGGCAGATACGCAGTATTTT
clone_size: .; v_call: TRBV5-1; j_call: TRBJ1-3; d_call: .; cdr3_aa: CASSLNRAGNTIYF; cdr3_nt: TGCGCCAGCAGCCTCAACAGGGCTGGAAACACCATATATTTT